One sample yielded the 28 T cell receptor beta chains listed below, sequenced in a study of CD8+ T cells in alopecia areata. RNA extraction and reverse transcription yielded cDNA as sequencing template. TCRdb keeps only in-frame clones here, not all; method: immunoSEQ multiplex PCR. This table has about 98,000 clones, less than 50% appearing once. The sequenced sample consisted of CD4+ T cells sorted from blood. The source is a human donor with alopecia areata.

CDR3 amino acids: CASSRDRTADEQYF. Here the CDR3 DNA reads TGTGCCAGCAGCCGGGACAGGACCGCTGACGAGCAGTACTTC. The chain links TRBV7-2 to TRBJ2-7; 8 bases line up with TRBD1. The CDR3 totals 14 residues. V trimming: 5 bases; J trimming: 5 bases; junction bases outside the gene matches: 8. The germline gives CDR1 SGHTA, CDR2 FQGNSA.

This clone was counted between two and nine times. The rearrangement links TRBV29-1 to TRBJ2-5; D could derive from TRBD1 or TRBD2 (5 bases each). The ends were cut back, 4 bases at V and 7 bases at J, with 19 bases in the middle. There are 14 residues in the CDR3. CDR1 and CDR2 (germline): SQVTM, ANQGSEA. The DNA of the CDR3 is TGCAGCGTTGTAGGGACCCAATTAGGCGGGACCCAGTACTTC. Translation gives CSVVGTQLGGTQYF.

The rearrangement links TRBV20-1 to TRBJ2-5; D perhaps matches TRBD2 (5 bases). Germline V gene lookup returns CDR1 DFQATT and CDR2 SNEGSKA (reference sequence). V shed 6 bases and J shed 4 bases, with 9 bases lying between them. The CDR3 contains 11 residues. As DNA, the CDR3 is TGCAGTGCCGCGGGCGGAGAGACCCAGTACTTC. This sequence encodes CSAAGGETQYF.

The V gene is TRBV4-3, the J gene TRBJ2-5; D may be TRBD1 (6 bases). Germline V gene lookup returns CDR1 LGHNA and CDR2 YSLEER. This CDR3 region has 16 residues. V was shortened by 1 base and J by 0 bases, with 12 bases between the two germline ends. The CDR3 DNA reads TGCGCCAGCAGCCAAGGGGTGGGACATTACCAAGAGACCCAGTACTTC. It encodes CASSQGVGHYQETQYF.

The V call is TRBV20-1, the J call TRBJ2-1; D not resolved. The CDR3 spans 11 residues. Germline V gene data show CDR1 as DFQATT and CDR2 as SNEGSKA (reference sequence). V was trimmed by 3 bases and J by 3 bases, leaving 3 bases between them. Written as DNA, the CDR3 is TGCAGTGCTAGCCTCTACAATGAGCAGTTCTTC. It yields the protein CSASLYNEQFF.

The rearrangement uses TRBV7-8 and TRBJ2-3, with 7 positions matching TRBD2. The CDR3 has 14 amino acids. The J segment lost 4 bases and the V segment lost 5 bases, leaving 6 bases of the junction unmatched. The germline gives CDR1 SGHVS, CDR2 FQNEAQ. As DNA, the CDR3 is TGTGCCAGCAGCCTCGACCGGGGGGCAGATACGCAGTATTTT. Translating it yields CASSLDRGADTQYF. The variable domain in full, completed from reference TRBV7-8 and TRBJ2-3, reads GAGVSQSPRYKVAKRGQDVALRCDPISGHVSLFWYQQALGQGPEFLTYFQNEAQLDKSGLPSDRFFAERPEGSVSTLKIQRTQQEDSAVYLCASSLDRGADTQYFGPGTRLTVL.

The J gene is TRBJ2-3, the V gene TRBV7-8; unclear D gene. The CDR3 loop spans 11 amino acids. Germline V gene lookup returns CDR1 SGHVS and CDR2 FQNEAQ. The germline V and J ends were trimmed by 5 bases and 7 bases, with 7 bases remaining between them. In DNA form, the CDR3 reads TGTGCCAGCAGCGCCGGCAATACGCAGTATTTT. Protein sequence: CASSAGNTQYF.

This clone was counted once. The DNA of the CDR3 is TGCGCCAGCAGCTCGGGGGATCCGGGACTGAATAATGAGCAGTTCTTC. As protein: CASSSGDPGLNNEQFF. J is TRBJ2-1 and V is TRBV4-3; weak D call: TRBD2 (6 bases). There are 16 residues in the CDR3. The V gene lost 5 bases and the J gene lost 7 bases, with 21 bases spanning the gap. CDR1 LGHNA and CDR2 YSLEER come from the germline V gene.

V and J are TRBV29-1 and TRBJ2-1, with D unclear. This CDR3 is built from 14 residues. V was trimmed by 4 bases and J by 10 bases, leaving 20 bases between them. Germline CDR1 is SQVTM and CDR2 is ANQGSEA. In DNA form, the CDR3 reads TGCAGCGTTGCTCGGGTTCTTAGTCGGAAAGAGCAGTTCTTC. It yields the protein CSVARVLSRKEQFF.

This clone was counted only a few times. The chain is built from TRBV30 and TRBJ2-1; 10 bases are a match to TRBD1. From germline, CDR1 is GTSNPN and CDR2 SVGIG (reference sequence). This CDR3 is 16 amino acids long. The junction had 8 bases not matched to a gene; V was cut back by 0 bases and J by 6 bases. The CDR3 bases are TGTGCCTGGAGTGTAGGGTTCCGGGACAGGGGCAATGAGCAGTTCTTC. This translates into CAWSVGFRDRGNEQFF.

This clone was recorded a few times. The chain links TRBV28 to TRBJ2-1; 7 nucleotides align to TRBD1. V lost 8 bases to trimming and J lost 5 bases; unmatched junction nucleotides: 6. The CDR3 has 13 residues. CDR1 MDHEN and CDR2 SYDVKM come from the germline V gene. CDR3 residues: CASQAGGNNEQFF. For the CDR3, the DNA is TGTGCCAGCCAGGCAGGGGGAAACAATGAGCAGTTCTTC. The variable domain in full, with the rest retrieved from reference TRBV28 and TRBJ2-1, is DVKVTQSSRYLVKRTGEKVFLECVQDMDHENMFWYRQDPGLGLRLIYFSYDVKMKEKGDIPEGYSVSREKKERFSLILESASTNQTSMYLCASQAGGNNEQFFGPGTRLTVL.

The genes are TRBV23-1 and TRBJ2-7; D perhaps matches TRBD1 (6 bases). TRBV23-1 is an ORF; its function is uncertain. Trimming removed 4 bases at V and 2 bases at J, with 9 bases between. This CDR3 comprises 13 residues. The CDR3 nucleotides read TGCGCCAGCAGTCTGGACAGAACCTACGAGCAGTACTTC. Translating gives CASSLDRTYEQYF.

CDR3 residues: CAWSFPLGAETQYF. CDR3 bases: TGTGCCTGGAGTTTCCCCCTTGGGGCAGAGACCCAGTACTTC. The chain joins TRBV30 to TRBJ2-5, with D perhaps TRBD1 (5 bases). The germline CDR1 and CDR2 sequences are GTSNPN and SVGIG (reference sequence). The CDR3 covers 14 residues. Trimming stripped 2 bases from V and 4 bases from J, with 14 bases between.

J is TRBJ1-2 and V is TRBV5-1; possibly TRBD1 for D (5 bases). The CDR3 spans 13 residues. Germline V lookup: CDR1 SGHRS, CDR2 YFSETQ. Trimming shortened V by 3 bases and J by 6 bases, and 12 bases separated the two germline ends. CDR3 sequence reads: CASSSDRGNGYTF. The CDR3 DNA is TGCGCCAGCAGCTCCGACAGAGGGAATGGCTACACCTTC.

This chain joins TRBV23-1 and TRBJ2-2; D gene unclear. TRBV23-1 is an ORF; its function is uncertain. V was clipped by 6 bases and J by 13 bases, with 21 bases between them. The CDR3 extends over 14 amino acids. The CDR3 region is CASSPKGPPRWLFF. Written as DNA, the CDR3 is TGCGCCAGCAGCCCGAAAGGACCTCCACGGTGGCTGTTTTTT.

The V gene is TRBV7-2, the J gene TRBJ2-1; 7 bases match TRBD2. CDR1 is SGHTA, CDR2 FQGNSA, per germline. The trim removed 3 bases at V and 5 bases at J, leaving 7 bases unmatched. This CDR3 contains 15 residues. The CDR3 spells CASSFSAGENNEQFF. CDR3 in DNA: TGTGCCAGCAGCTTCTCCGCGGGAGAGAACAATGAGCAGTTCTTC.

The CDR3 DNA reads as TGTGCCAGCAGCTTAGAGTCAGGGAGGATAGGTAAAGAGACCCAGTACTTC. It yields the protein CASSLESGRIGKETQYF. The rearrangement joins TRBV11-2 to TRBJ2-5, with TRBD2 as a possible D gene (6 bases). The germline gives CDR1 SGHAT, CDR2 FQNNGV. This CDR3 has 17 residues. V lost 0 bases and J 3 bases, leaving 17 bases between the germline ends.

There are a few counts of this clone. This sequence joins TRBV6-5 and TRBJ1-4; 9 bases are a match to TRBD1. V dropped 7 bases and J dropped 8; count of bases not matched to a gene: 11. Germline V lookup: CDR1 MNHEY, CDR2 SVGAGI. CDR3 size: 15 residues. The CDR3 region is CASTGLGTGKEKLFF. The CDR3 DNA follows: TGTGCCAGCACCGGACTTGGGACAGGGAAAGAAAAACTGTTTTTT.

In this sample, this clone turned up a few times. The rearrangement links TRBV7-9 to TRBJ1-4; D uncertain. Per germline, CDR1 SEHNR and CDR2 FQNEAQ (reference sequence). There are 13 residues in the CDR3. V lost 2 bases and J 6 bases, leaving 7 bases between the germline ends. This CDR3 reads CASSLFGYEKLFF. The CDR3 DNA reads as TGTGCCAGCAGCTTATTCGGATATGAAAAACTGTTTTTT.

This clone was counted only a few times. CDR3 sequence: CATGGGGGLRGYTF. The CDR3 nucleotides are TGTGCCACCGGGGGGGGAGGGGGCCTCCGTGGCTACACCTTC. The V and J genes are TRBV6-6 and TRBJ1-2, with 7 bases fitting TRBD1. Per the germline V gene, CDR1 is MNHNY and CDR2 is SVGAGI (reference sequence). Germline trimming cut 10 bases from V and 7 bases from J; bases unmatched to any gene: 15. CDR3 length: 14 amino acids.

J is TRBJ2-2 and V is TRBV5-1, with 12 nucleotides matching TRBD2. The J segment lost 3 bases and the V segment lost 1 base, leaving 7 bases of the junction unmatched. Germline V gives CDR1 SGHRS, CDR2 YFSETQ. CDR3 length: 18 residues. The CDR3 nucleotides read TGCGCCAGCAGCTTGAGTCCTAGCGGGAGGGACGACACCGGGGAGCTGTTTTTT. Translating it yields CASSLSPSGRDDTGELFF.

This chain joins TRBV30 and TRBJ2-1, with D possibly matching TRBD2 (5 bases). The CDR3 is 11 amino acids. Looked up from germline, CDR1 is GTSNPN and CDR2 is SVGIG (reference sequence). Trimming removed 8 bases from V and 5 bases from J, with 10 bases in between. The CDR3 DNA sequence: TGTGCCGGAGGACGGAACAATGAGCAGTTCTTC. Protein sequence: CAGGRNNEQFF.

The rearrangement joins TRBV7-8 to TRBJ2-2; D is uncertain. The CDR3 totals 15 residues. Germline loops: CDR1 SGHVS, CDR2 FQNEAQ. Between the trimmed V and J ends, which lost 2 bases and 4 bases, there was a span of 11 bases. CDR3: CASSLTSRSTGELFF. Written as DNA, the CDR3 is TGTGCCAGCAGCTTAACGTCCCGCAGCACCGGGGAGCTGTTTTTT.

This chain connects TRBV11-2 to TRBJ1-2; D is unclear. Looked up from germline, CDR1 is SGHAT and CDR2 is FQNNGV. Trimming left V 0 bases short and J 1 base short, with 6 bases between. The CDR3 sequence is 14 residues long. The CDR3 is CASSLERVNYGYTF. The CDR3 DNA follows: TGTGCCAGCAGCTTAGAGAGGGTTAACTATGGCTACACCTTC.

CDR3 bases: TGCAGCGTTCTAACTAGCGACAGGCCCTACGAGCAGTACTTC. It specifies CSVLTSDRPYEQYF. The chain has TRBV29-1 and TRBJ2-7, with D perhaps TRBD2 (7 bases). Germline CDR1 SQVTM, CDR2 ANQGSEA. This CDR3 has 14 residues. V lost 5 bases and J 2 bases, leaving 16 bases between the germline ends.

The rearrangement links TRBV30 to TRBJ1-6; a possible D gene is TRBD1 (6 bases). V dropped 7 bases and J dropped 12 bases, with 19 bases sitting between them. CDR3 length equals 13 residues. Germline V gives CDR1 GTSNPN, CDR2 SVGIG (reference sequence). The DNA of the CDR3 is TGTGCCTTCGAATCGGACAGCGGTAAACCCCTCCACTTT. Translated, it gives CAFESDSGKPLHF.

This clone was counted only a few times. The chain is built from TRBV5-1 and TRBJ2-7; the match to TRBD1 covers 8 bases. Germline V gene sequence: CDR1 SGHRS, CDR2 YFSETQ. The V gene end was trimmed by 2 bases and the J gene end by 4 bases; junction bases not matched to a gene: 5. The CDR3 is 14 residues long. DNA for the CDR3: TGCGCCAGCAGCTTCGACAGGGGTGGGTACGAGCAGTACTTC. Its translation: CASSFDRGGYEQYF.

The CDR3 is CAWSTDRGLGQPQHF. Written as DNA, the CDR3 is TGTGCCTGGAGTACGGACAGGGGGCTTGGGCAGCCCCAGCATTTT. V usage is TRBV30 and J usage is TRBJ1-5; 11 bases match TRBD1. This CDR3 spans 15 amino acids. CDR1 is GTSNPN and CDR2 is SVGIG in the germline V gene (reference sequence). The junction had 7 bases not matched to a gene; V was cut back by 2 bases and J by 7 bases.